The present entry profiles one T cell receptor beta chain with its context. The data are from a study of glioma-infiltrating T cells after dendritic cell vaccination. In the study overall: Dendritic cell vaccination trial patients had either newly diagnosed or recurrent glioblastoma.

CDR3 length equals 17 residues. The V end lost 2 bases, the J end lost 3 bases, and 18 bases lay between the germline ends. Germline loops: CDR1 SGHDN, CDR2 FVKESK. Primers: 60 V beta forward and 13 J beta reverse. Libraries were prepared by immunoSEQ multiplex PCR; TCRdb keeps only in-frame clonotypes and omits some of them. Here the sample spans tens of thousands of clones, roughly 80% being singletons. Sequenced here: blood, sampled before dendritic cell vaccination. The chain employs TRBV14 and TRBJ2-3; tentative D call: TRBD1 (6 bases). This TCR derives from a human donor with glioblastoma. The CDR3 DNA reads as TGTGCCAGCAGCCAACATACTCCAGGGGTCGGGACAGATACGCAGTATTTT. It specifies CASSQHTPGVGTDTQYF. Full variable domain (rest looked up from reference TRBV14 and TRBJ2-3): EAGVTQFPSHSVIEKGQTVTLRCDPISGHDNLYWYRRVMGKEIKFLLHFVKESKQDESGMPNNRFLAERTGGTYSTLKVQPAELEDSGVYFCASSQHTPGVGTDTQYFGPGTRLTVL.